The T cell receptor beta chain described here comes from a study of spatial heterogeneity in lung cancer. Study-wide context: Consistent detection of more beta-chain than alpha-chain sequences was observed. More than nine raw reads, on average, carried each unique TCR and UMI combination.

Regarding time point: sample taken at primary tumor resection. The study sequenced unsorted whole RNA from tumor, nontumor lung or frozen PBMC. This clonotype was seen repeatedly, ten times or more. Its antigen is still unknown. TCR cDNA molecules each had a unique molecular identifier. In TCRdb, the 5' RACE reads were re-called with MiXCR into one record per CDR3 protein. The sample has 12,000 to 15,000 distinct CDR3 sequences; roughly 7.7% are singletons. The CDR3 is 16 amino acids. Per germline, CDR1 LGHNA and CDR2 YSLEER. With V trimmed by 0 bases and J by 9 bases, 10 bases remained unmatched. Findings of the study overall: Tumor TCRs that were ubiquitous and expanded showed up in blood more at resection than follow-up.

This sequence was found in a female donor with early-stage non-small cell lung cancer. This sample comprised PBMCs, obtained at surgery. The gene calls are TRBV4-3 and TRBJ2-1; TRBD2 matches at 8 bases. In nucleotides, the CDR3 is TGCGCCAGCAGCCAAGATCTGATAGCGGGGTCGGGTGAGCAGTTCTTC. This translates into CASSQDLIAGSGEQFF.